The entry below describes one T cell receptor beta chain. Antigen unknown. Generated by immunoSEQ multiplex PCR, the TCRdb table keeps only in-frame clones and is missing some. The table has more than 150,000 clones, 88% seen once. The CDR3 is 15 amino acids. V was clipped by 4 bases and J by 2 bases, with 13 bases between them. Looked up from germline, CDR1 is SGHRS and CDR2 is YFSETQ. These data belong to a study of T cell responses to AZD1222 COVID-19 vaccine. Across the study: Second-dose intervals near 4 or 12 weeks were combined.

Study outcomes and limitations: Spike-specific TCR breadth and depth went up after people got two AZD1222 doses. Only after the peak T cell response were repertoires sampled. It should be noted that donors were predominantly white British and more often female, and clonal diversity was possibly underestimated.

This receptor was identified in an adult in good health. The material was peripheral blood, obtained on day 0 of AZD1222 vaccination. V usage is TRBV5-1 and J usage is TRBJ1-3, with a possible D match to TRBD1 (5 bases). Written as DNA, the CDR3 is TGCGCCAGCAGCCCGGAGGTGGGGGCTGGAAACACCATATATTTT. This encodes CASSPEVGAGNTIYF.